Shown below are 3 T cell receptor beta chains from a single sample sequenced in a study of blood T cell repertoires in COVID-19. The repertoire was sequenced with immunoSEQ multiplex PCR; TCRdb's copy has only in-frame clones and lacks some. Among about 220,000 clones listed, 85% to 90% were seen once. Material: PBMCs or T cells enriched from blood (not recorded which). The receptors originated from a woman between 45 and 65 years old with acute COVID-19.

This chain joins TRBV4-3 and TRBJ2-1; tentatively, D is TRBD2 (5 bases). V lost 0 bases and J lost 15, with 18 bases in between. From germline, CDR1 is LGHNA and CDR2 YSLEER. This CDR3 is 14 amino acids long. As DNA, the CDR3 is TGCGCCAGCAGCCAAGATGTAGAGCGGCGGAGAGCGTTCTTC. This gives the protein CASSQDVERRRAFF.

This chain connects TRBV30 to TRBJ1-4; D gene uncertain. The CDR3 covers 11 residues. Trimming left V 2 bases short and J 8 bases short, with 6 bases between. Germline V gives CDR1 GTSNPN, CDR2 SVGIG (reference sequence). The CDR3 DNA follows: TGTGCCTGGAGTCCGAGAGAAAAACTGTTTTTT. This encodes CAWSPREKLFF.

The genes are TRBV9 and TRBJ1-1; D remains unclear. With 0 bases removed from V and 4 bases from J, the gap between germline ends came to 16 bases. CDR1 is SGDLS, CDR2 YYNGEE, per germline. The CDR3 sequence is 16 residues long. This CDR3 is CASSVGLRAAGTEAFF. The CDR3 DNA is TGTGCCAGCAGCGTAGGTCTCCGGGCAGCGGGCACTGAAGCTTTCTTT.